The 26 T cell receptor beta chains given below trace back to one sample, sequenced in a study of cytomegalovirus exposure and HLA in healthy donors. TCRdb's copy holds only in-frame clones and misses some; the assay was immunoSEQ multiplex PCR. The profile shows 150,000 to 200,000 clones, 85% of them singletons. Sequencing used PBMCs. The source of these receptors is a man between 18 and 29 years old in good health and CMV-seropositive.

As to this clone: A much larger clone sits a single nucleotide away, making a read error possible. Other DNA sequences in this specimen translate into the identical CDR3. The chain carries TRBV7-2 and TRBJ1-6; no clear D. V lost 3 bases, J lost 7 bases, and 4 bases lay in between. Germline V gene data show CDR1 as SGHTA and CDR2 as FQGNSA. This CDR3 region has 12 residues. The CDR3 here is CASSLTNSPLHF. The CDR3 bases are TGTGCCAGCAGCTTGACAAATTCACCCCTCCACTTT.

V gene TRBV11-1 combines with J gene TRBJ2-3; 7 positions agree with TRBD2. Trimming cost V 1 base and J 9 bases; bases outside gene matches: 10. This CDR3 is 15 amino acids long. The germline CDR1 and CDR2 sequences are SGHAT and FQDESV (reference sequence). CDR3: CASSLGRGSMFTQYF. For the CDR3, the DNA is TGTGCCAGCAGCTTAGGGCGGGGGAGCATGTTCACGCAGTATTTT.

V and J are TRBV5-1 and TRBJ1-1; D ambiguous. V lost 6 bases and J lost 2, with 17 bases in between. Germline values: CDR1 SGHRS, CDR2 YFSETQ. The CDR3 runs 15 residues. The DNA of the CDR3 is TGCGCCAGCATCAGGAACCAAGGATCTAACACTGAAGCTTTCTTT. It is translated as CASIRNQGSNTEAFF.

The rearrangement links TRBV4-2 to TRBJ1-2; D uncertain. V shed 4 bases and J shed 5 bases, with 11 bases lying between them. Germline CDR1 and CDR2: LGHNA and YNFKEQ. CDR3 length: 13 residues. The CDR3 DNA is TGTGCCAGCAGCCCGCCAAGCGGGTATGGCTACACCTTC. It specifies CASSPPSGYGYTF.

The chain joins TRBV5-1 to TRBJ2-3, with D uncertain. Trimming stripped 4 bases from V and 2 bases from J, with 17 bases between. The germline gives CDR1 SGHRS, CDR2 YFSETQ. The CDR3 runs 16 residues. CDR3 bases: TGCGCCAGCAGCCCGCGGCCAATAGTGCCCACAGATACGCAGTATTTT. It codes for CASSPRPIVPTDTQYF.

This chain joins TRBV28 and TRBJ1-1, with 10 nucleotides matching TRBD1. The germline CDR1 and CDR2 sequences are MDHEN and SYDVKM. The CDR3 covers 17 residues. J gave up 0 bases and V 7 bases, and 11 bases lay outside the gene matches. The chain's CDR3 is CASTPGGQGGVNTEAFF. CDR3 in DNA: TGTGCCAGCACTCCCGGTGGACAGGGGGGGGTGAACACTGAAGCTTTCTTT.

This clone was picked up a small number of times. The V call is TRBV19, the J call TRBJ2-7, with 11 bases lining up with TRBD2. The V segment lost 3 bases and the J segment 6 bases; nucleotides outside the gene matches: 7. The CDR3 has 15 amino acids. Germline V lookup: CDR1 LNHDA, CDR2 SQIVND (reference sequence). The CDR3 nucleotides read TGTGCCAGTAGTATGACAACTAGCGGGGGCTCCGAGCAGTACTTC. This sequence encodes CASSMTTSGGSEQYF.

The chain recombines TRBV27 with TRBJ1-6; D may be TRBD1 (5 bases). V shed 3 bases and J shed 10 bases, with 16 bases lying between them. CDR1 MNHEY and CDR2 SMNVEV come from the germline V gene (reference sequence). CDR3 length equals 15 residues. CDR3 in amino acids: CASSFPTDTHSPLHF. CDR3 nucleotide sequence: TGTGCCAGCAGTTTCCCGACAGACACCCACTCACCCCTCCACTTT.

This clone was observed a few times. The chain has TRBV5-5 and TRBJ1-5; no clear D gene. The CDR3 has 15 amino acids. Deletions cut 0 bases from V and 1 base from J, with 8 bases between. The germline V gene encodes CDR1 SGHKS and CDR2 YYEKEE (reference sequence). The CDR3 loop reads CASSLGRGSNQPQHF. The CDR3 DNA reads TGTGCCAGCAGCTTGGGACGAGGGAGCAATCAGCCCCAGCATTTT. Full variable domain (remainder filled in from reference TRBV5-5 and TRBJ1-5): DAGVTQSPTHLIKTRGQQVTLRCSPISGHKSVSWYQQVLGQGPQFIFQYYEKEERGRGNFPDRFSARQFPNYSSELNVNALLLGDSALYLCASSLGRGSNQPQHFGDGTRLSIL.

This clone was detected once. The V and J genes are TRBV2 and TRBJ2-1; 14 bases map to TRBD2. CDR1 and CDR2 (germline): SNHLY, FYNNEI. The CDR3 is made up of 16 amino acids. V gave up 7 bases and J gave up 6 bases; unmatched junction bases: 8. DNA of the CDR3: TGTGCCAGCACTCCAGGACTAGCGGGAGGATCCAATGAGCAGTTCTTC. It codes for CASTPGLAGGSNEQFF.

The rearrangement joins TRBV7-6 to TRBJ2-5; the match to TRBD2 covers 8 bases. The CDR3 is made up of 16 amino acids. CDR1 is SGHVS and CDR2 is FNYEAQ in the germline V gene. V was pared by 1 base and J by 5 bases, with 9 bases of the junction left unmatched. In nucleotides, the CDR3 is TGTGCCAGCAGCTTAGTAGCGGGGAGCTCCGGGGAGACCCAGTACTTC. Residues: CASSLVAGSSGETQYF. The complete variable domain, with remaining parts taken from reference TRBV7-6 and TRBJ2-5, reads GAGVSQSPRYKVTKRGQDVALRCDPISGHVSLYWYRQALGQGPEFLTYFNYEAQQDKSGLPNDRFSAERPEGSISTLTIQRTEQRDSAMYRCASSLVAGSSGETQYFGPGTRLLVL.

This chain uses TRBV28 with TRBJ1-5; the match to TRBD1 covers 10 bases. The CDR3 consists of 14 residues. Looked up from germline, CDR1 is MDHEN and CDR2 is SYDVKM. J gave up 4 bases and V 7 bases, and 4 bases lay outside the gene matches. The CDR3 loop reads CASTLGQGNQPQHF. The CDR3 region has the DNA TGTGCCAGCACCTTGGGACAGGGGAATCAGCCCCAGCATTTT.

The rearrangement joins TRBV5-4 to TRBJ1-2; D perhaps matches TRBD1 (6 bases). V dropped 4 bases and J dropped 6 bases, with 25 bases sitting between them. The germline V gene encodes CDR1 SGHNT and CDR2 YYREEE (reference sequence). The CDR3 consists of 17 residues. CDR3 sequence: CASSRYPPGQKGNGYTF. CDR3 sequence (DNA): TGTGCCAGCAGCCGGTACCCACCGGGACAAAAGGGGAATGGCTACACCTTC.

The chain is built from TRBV14 and TRBJ1-1; the D gene is possibly TRBD1 (6 bases). V dropped 3 bases and J dropped 11 bases, with 13 bases sitting between them. The germline CDR1 and CDR2 sequences are SGHDN and FVKESK. The length of the CDR3 is 12 residues. This CDR3 reads CASSHETGSAFF. The CDR3 DNA sequence: TGTGCCAGCAGCCACGAAACAGGGTCGGCTTTCTTT.

The chain has TRBV6-1 and TRBJ1-1, with a tentative D call TRBD1 (5 bases). V lost 6 bases and J 6 bases, leaving 14 bases between the germline ends. Germline CDR1 reads MNHNS; CDR2 reads SASEGT. This CDR3 comprises 13 residues. The CDR3 sequence: CASRSMGRPEAFF. DNA for the CDR3: TGTGCCAGCAGGAGCATGGGGCGTCCTGAAGCTTTCTTT.

The chain couples TRBV4-1 to TRBJ2-3, with TRBD1 matching 9 bases. V shed 1 base, J shed 4 bases, and the junction held 9 bases outside the gene matches. The germline V gene has CDR1 MGHRA and CDR2 YSYEKL. The CDR3 sequence is 17 residues long. DNA of the CDR3: TGCGCCAGCAGCCAAGGGATTAGTACAGGGGGCTCAGATACGCAGTATTTT. Translation: CASSQGISTGGSDTQYF.

The chain recombines TRBV6-6 with TRBJ1-2; D call uncertain. The CDR3 is made up of 11 amino acids. Trimming removed 3 bases from V and 4 bases from J, with 3 bases in between. Germline assignment: CDR1 MNHNY and CDR2 SVGAGI (reference sequence). The CDR3 region is CASSYSYGYTF. The CDR3, as DNA: TGTGCCAGCAGTTATAGCTATGGCTACACCTTC.

This clone has more than one count but fewer than ten. V is TRBV7-3 and J is TRBJ2-1; no definite D call. The germline CDR1 and CDR2 sequences are SGHTA and FQGTGA. Trimming pared 3 bases from V and 5 bases from J, leaving 14 bases between. This CDR3 spans 15 amino acids. The CDR3 reads CASSFRVGSNNEQFF. For the CDR3, the DNA is TGTGCCAGCAGCTTTCGGGTCGGAAGCAACAATGAGCAGTTCTTC.

This clone was recorded a few times. The chain carries TRBV28 and TRBJ1-1; TRBD1 agrees at 10 bases. CDR3 length equals 14 residues. In germline, CDR1 is MDHEN, CDR2 SYDVKM. The V and J ends lost 5 bases and 7 bases, in that order; junction bases with no gene match: 7. CDR3 sequence (DNA): TGTGCCAGCAGTCCACGACAGGGGGCGATTGAAGCTTTCTTT. It codes for CASSPRQGAIEAFF. Using reference TRBV28 and TRBJ1-1 for the parts outside the CDR3, the full variable domain is DVKVTQSSRYLVKRTGEKVFLECVQDMDHENMFWYRQDPGLGLRLIYFSYDVKMKEKGDIPEGYSVSREKKERFSLILESASTNQTSMYLCASSPRQGAIEAFFGQGTRLTVV.

CDR3 coding DNA: TGTGCCAGCAGCTCCCCACGGGAGCAGTACTTC. This translates into CASSSPREQYF. The J gene is TRBJ2-7, the V gene TRBV5-4; no clear D. The CDR3 is made up of 11 amino acids. Germline V CDR1 and CDR2: SGHNT, YYREEE (reference sequence). V lost 3 bases to trimming and J lost 7 bases, with 8 bases between them.

The V and J genes are TRBV29-1 and TRBJ2-7; the match to TRBD2 covers 9 bases. The CDR3 loop spans 13 amino acids. V lost 1 base to trimming and J lost 4 bases; unmatched junction nucleotides: 2. Germline loops: CDR1 SQVTM, CDR2 ANQGSEA. The CDR3 reads CSVEGLAAYEQYF. Here the CDR3 DNA reads TGCAGCGTTGAAGGACTAGCGGCATACGAGCAGTACTTC.

The genes are TRBV11-3 and TRBJ2-1; D may be TRBD1 (5 bases). The CDR3 is 12 residues long. Germline V CDR1 and CDR2: SGHNT, YENEEA. The ends were cut back, 5 bases at V and 5 bases at J, with 7 bases in the middle. This chain's CDR3 is CASSETDNEQFF. The CDR3 DNA reads TGTGCCAGCAGCGAGACAGACAATGAGCAGTTCTTC.

The sample holds one count of this clone. Here the CDR3 reads CASSPGHPLTEAFF. CDR3 nucleotides: TGTGCCAGCAGCCCGGGACATCCCCTGACTGAAGCTTTCTTT. This chain connects TRBV9 to TRBJ1-1, with TRBD1 as a possible D gene (6 bases). Germline-derived CDR1 and CDR2 are SGDLS and YYNGEE. The V end was cut by 4 bases, the J end by 5 bases, with 15 bases between. CDR3 size: 14 residues.

The chain's CDR3 is CACREWASGANVLTF. The CDR3 DNA is TGTGCCTGCCGTGAGTGGGCCTCTGGGGCCAACGTCCTGACTTTC. V gene TRBV6-1 combines with J gene TRBJ2-6; D gene ambiguous. Trimming stripped 11 bases from V and 0 bases from J, with 14 bases between. There are 15 residues in the CDR3. Germline values: CDR1 MNHNS, CDR2 SASEGT.

The J gene is TRBJ2-7, the V gene TRBV6-1; 7 bases agree with TRBD1. The junction had 8 bases not matched to a gene; V was cut back by 10 bases and J by 2 bases. CDR3 size: 13 residues. CDR1 is MNHNS and CDR2 is SASEGT in the germline V gene. DNA of the CDR3: TGTGCCACCTCGGACAGGAGAGCCTACGAGCAGTACTTC. It codes for CATSDRRAYEQYF.

The chain employs TRBV21-1 and TRBJ1-1; the tabulated D call, TRBD1, remains unverified against the DNA. TRBV21-1 is a pseudogene segment. The CDR3 runs 15 residues. CDR3 coding DNA: TGTGCCAGCCGAGAAGGGGGCTTATTGAGCACTGAAGCTTTCTTT. It translates to CASREGGLLSTEAFF.